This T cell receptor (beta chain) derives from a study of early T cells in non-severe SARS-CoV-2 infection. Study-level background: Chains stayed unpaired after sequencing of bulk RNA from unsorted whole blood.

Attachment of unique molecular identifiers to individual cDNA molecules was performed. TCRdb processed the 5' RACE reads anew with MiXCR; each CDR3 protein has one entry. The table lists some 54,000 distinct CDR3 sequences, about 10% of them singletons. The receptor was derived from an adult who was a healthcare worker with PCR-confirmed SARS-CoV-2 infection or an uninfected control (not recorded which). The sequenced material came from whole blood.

The CDR3 region is CASSPHSEAFF. CDR3 nucleotide sequence: TGTGCCAGCTCACCACATAGTGAAGCTTTCTTT. The J gene is TRBJ1-1, the V gene TRBV18; D is uncertain. Germline CDR1 and CDR2: KGHSH and LQKENI. This CDR3 comprises 11 residues. Trimming cost V 1 base and J 7 bases, with 4 bases left between them.